What follows are 21 T cell receptor beta chains derived from one specimen sequenced in a study of blood T cell repertoires in COVID-19. Here immunoSEQ multiplex PCR was the method, and the copy in TCRdb shows in-frame clones only, minus some. Of about 100,000 clones in the sample, about four fifths were seen once. The sample comprised peripheral blood. These receptors were collected from a woman older than 75 with active or convalescent COVID-19.

V and J are TRBV19 and TRBJ1-5; the match to TRBD1 covers 8 bases. Germline-derived CDR1 and CDR2 are LNHDA and SQIVND (reference sequence). The V segment lost 7 bases and the J segment 2 bases; nucleotides outside the gene matches: 7. The CDR3 extends over 15 amino acids. CDR3 sequence: CASTRTGFGNQPQHF. The CDR3 DNA is TGTGCCAGTACCAGGACAGGGTTTGGCAATCAGCCCCAGCATTTT.

The rearrangement uses TRBV21-1 and TRBJ2-1; TRBD2 is the table's D call and was not checked against the DNA. TRBV21-1 has pseudogene status. This CDR3 has 21 amino acids. This CDR3 reads CASTNPAGRTSGGISNNEQFF. For the CDR3, the DNA is TGTGCCAGCACAAACCCCGCAGGGAGGACTAGCGGGGGGATATCGAACAATGAGCAGTTCTTC.

This chain connects TRBV7-9 to TRBJ2-7, with D perhaps matching TRBD1 (6 bases). Trimming took 4 bases from V and 0 from J, leaving 13 bases between them. The CDR3 totals 15 residues. CDR1 and CDR2 from the germline V gene are SEHNR and FQNEAQ (reference sequence). CDR3 sequence (DNA): TGTGCCAGCAGCTCCGGGACAACCATCTCCTACGAGCAGTACTTC. Encoded protein: CASSSGTTISYEQYF.

CDR3 region: CASSTSGTTDSEQFF. DNA of the CDR3: TGTGCCAGCAGCACTTCCGGGACCACGGACAGTGAGCAGTTCTTC. The J gene is TRBJ2-1, the V gene TRBV6-5; tentative D call: TRBD1 (6 bases). The V end lost 6 bases, the J end lost 9 bases, and 21 bases lay between the germline ends. The CDR3 has 15 residues. In germline, CDR1 is MNHEY, CDR2 SVGAGI.

V and J are TRBV28 and TRBJ1-2, with 7 nucleotides matching TRBD1. There are 13 residues in the CDR3. V lost 5 bases, J lost 7 bases, and 7 bases stayed unmatched. CDR1 MDHEN and CDR2 SYDVKM come from the germline V gene. Written as DNA, the CDR3 is TGTGCCAGCAGTAAAGCAGGGGGTCGTGGCTACACCTTC. Translating gives CASSKAGGRGYTF.

This rearrangement joins TRBV23-1 to TRBJ2-7, with 9 bases aligning to TRBD1. TRBV23-1 is placed among ORFs of uncertain function. CDR3 length: 12 residues. The junction had 5 bases not matched to a gene; V was cut back by 11 bases and J by 3 bases. The CDR3 bases are TGCGCCGACCCGACAGGGGGCTACGAGCAGTACTTC. Translated, it gives CADPTGGYEQYF.

The V and J genes are TRBV3-1 (or the pseudogene TRBV3-2) and TRBJ2-3; TRBD2 aligns across 9 bases. The V gene end was trimmed by 0 bases and the J gene end by 1 base; junction bases not matched to a gene: 5. Germline CDR1 is LGHDT and CDR2 is YNNKEL (reference sequence). The CDR3 sequence is 17 residues long. The CDR3 protein is CASSQDLSGGRTDTQYF. The CDR3 DNA reads as TGTGCCAGCAGCCAAGATTTGAGCGGGGGGCGCACAGATACGCAGTATTTT.

This chain joins TRBV6-6 and TRBJ2-7; 10 positions agree with TRBD1. Germline V gives CDR1 MNHNY, CDR2 SVGAGI (reference sequence). After removal of 2 bases from V and 3 bases from J, the junction contained 1 base not matched to a gene. The CDR3 runs 14 residues. CDR3 DNA: TGTGCCAGCAGTTACGGGACAGGGGTCTACGAGCAGTACTTC. Its translation is CASSYGTGVYEQYF.

This chain uses TRBV9 with TRBJ1-1, with D perhaps matching TRBD1 (5 bases). Trimming cost V 7 bases and J 3 bases, with 16 bases left between them. This CDR3 comprises 14 residues. Germline CDR1 is SGDLS and CDR2 is YYNGEE. CDR3 region: CASRRGEADTEAFF. The CDR3, as DNA: TGTGCCAGCCGTCGGGGGGAGGCGGACACTGAAGCTTTCTTT. Using reference TRBV9 and TRBJ1-1 for the parts outside the CDR3, the full variable domain is DSGVTQTPKHLITATGQRVTLRCSPRSGDLSVYWYQQSLDQGLQFLIQYYNGEERAKGNILERFSAQQFPDLHSELNLSSLELGDSALYFCASRRGEADTEAFFGQGTRLTVV.

This rearrangement joins TRBV3-1 (or the pseudogene TRBV3-2) to TRBJ1-4; D is perhaps TRBD1 (6 bases). With 4 bases removed from V and 4 bases from J, the gap between germline ends came to 10 bases. In germline, CDR1 is LGHDT, CDR2 YNNKEL (reference sequence). The CDR3 runs to 14 residues. CDR3 loop: CASSRTVSNEKLFF. The CDR3, as DNA: TGTGCCAGCAGCCGGACAGTGAGTAATGAAAAACTGTTTTTT.

CDR3 bases: TGCGCCAGCAGCCAAGACACCTACAGTTCCACTGAAGCTTTCTTT. Translating it yields CASSQDTYSSTEAFF. The J gene is TRBJ1-1, the V gene TRBV4-3; D call uncertain. CDR1 and CDR2 (germline): LGHNA, YSLEER. The CDR3 has 15 residues. The germline V and J ends were trimmed by 0 bases and 4 bases, with 12 bases remaining between them.

This clone was picked up a small number of times. This chain uses TRBV6-5 with TRBJ1-3, with D unclear. In germline, CDR1 is MNHEY, CDR2 SVGAGI. This CDR3 comprises 12 residues. Trimming left V 10 bases short and J 0 bases short, with 7 bases between. In DNA form, the CDR3 reads TGTGCCACATTGGCCTCTGGAAACACCATATATTTT. Translating it yields CATLASGNTIYF.

The chain recombines TRBV1 with TRBJ2-3; TRBD2, the D gene given by the table, was not confirmed from the DNA. TRBV1 is reported as a pseudogene. This CDR3 spans 19 amino acids. Written as DNA, the CDR3 is TGCACCAGCAGCCAAGATCCTCGCCGACTAGCGGGCGGGACAGATACGCAGTATTTT. This translates into CTSSQDPRRLAGGTDTQYF.

CDR3 bases: TGTGCCAGCTCACAAGGACTAGCGGGGGTGACCGGGGAGCTGTTTTTT. Protein: CASSQGLAGVTGELFF. V gene TRBV18 combines with J gene TRBJ2-2; the match to TRBD2 covers 13 bases. After removal of 4 bases from V and 5 bases from J, the junction contained 4 bases not matched to a gene. The CDR3 totals 16 residues. Germline V gene lookup returns CDR1 KGHSH and CDR2 LQKENI.

The chain uses TRBV29-1 and TRBJ2-1; TRBD2 aligns across 11 bases. CDR1 is SQVTM, CDR2 ANQGSEA, per germline. Trimming removed 7 bases from V and 4 bases from J; junction bases left unmatched: 3. The CDR3 runs to 13 residues. CDR3 protein: CSGGTSGYNEQFF. DNA of the CDR3: TGCAGCGGAGGGACTAGCGGTTACAATGAGCAGTTCTTC.

CDR3 sequence: CASSRRQSYDPYEQYF. Written as DNA, the CDR3 is TGTGCCAGCAGTCGCCGACAGTCATACGATCCCTACGAGCAGTACTTC. The chain has TRBV6-2 or TRBV6-3 and TRBJ2-7; D may be TRBD1 (5 bases). Germline lookup yields CDR1 MNHEY and CDR2 SVGEGT. The V end was cut by 5 bases, the J end by 2 bases, with 19 bases between. The CDR3 runs 16 residues.

This chain uses TRBV2 with TRBJ1-5; D not resolved. The CDR3 consists of 14 residues. Trimming removed 3 bases at V and 0 bases at J, with 6 bases between. CDR1 SNHLY and CDR2 FYNNEI come from the germline V gene. The CDR3 is CASSDRNSNQPQHF. The DNA for the CDR3 is TGTGCCAGCAGTGACAGAAATAGCAATCAGCCCCAGCATTTT.

The chain combines TRBV10-3 with TRBJ2-1, with D possibly TRBD2 on 6 matching bases. V was shortened by 6 bases and J by 7 bases, with 16 bases between the two germline ends. This CDR3 has 14 residues. Germline V gene sequence: CDR1 ENHRY, CDR2 SYGVKD. CDR3 bases: TGTGCCATCAGGACGGGCCTCGGGGGAAATGAGCAGTTCTTC. Its translation: CAIRTGLGGNEQFF.

A few counts support this clone. The V and J genes are TRBV5-1 and TRBJ2-7, with D possibly being TRBD1 (6 bases). The CDR3 contains 14 residues. V gave up 3 bases and J gave up 1 base, with 11 bases separating them. The germline V gene encodes CDR1 SGHRS and CDR2 YFSETQ. The CDR3 here is CASSSTGGSYEQYF. For the CDR3, the DNA is TGCGCCAGCAGCTCGACAGGTGGTTCCTACGAGCAGTACTTC. Using reference TRBV5-1 and TRBJ2-7 for the parts outside the CDR3, the full variable domain is KAGVTQTPRYLIKTRGQQVTLSCSPISGHRSVSWYQQTPGQGLQFLFEYFSETQRNKGNFPGRFSGRQFSNSRSEMNVSTLELGDSALYLCASSSTGGSYEQYFGPGTRLTVT.

The J gene is TRBJ2-3, the V gene TRBV27, with D maybe TRBD1 (5 bases). This CDR3 region has 18 residues. Trimming took 3 bases from V and 0 from J, leaving 19 bases between them. Germline loops: CDR1 MNHEY, CDR2 SMNVEV (reference sequence). The CDR3 nucleotides are TGTGCCAGCAGTTTCAGCACTCGTCTGACAGCTAGCACAGATACGCAGTATTTT. It translates to CASSFSTRLTASTDTQYF.

This chain uses TRBV4-1 with TRBJ2-1; maybe TRBD1 (6 bases). Trimming removed 5 bases from V and 7 bases from J, with 9 bases in between. The length of the CDR3 is 12 residues. Germline CDR1 is MGHRA and CDR2 is YSYEKL. CDR3 sequence (DNA): TGCGCCAGCAGCACCCAGGGGAATGAGCAGTTCTTC. Translating it yields CASSTQGNEQFF.